This TCR beta chain originates from a study of Ad26.COV2.S vaccination and SARS-CoV-2 variants. Study results and caveats: Considerable breadth of spike-specific CD8+ and CD4+ T cell responses has reportedly been documented following vaccination.

This sample's treatment: around 19 received Ad26.COV2.S at low or high dose, single or two shots; about 5 received placebo; per-sample allocation not given. Sampling happened 63 days after the first vaccine or placebo injection. The administered vaccine (an Ad26 vector) expressed Wuhan-strain SARS-CoV-2 spike. Note on this clone: The antigen is not known.

TCRdb's table, derived via immunoSEQ multiplex PCR, lists solely in-frame clones and lacks some. The data hold under 400,000 clones, with 80% to 90% observed a single time. Sequences were derived from peripheral blood, sampled in a trial of Ad26.COV2.S vaccine versus placebo. The TCR originated in a person aged 18 to 59 who received the Ad26.COV2.S COVID-19 vaccine or a placebo.

Here the CDR3 DNA reads TGTGCCAGCAGCCGCGAAAGGGCTGAAGCTTTCTTT. This translates into CASSRERAEAFF. The gene calls are TRBV3-1 (or the pseudogene TRBV3-2) and TRBJ1-1; D remains ambiguous. V shed 4 bases and J shed 6 bases, with 9 bases lying between them. This CDR3 has 12 amino acids. In germline, CDR1 is LGHDT, CDR2 YNNKEL (reference sequence).